A selection of T cell receptor beta chains follows, all from one sample in a study of blood T cell repertoires in COVID-19. TCRdb keeps only in-frame clones here, not all; method: immunoSEQ multiplex PCR. The sample contains 150,000 to 190,000 clones, around 91% of which appear only once. The source material was peripheral blood. Receptor source: a woman between 40 and 55 years old with acute or convalescent COVID-19. Both conserved end residues are part of each CDR3. The order of the fields is V gene, CDR3 protein.

V gene: TRBV3-1/TRBV3-2
CDR3 protein: CASSQEWDRNTEAFF

V gene: TRBV6-5
CDR3 protein: CASSLGTGLGEKLFF

V gene: TRBV7-3
CDR3 protein: CASSLTGGSTDTQYF

V gene: TRBV18
CDR3 protein: CASRGLAGGPDEQFF

V gene: TRBV30
CDR3 protein: CAHRGGTEAFF

V gene: TRBV10-3
CDR3 protein: CAISNTGNTEAFF

V gene: TRBV11-2
CDR3 protein: CASSSPGTSGRSYNEQFF

V gene: TRBV2
CDR3 protein: CASYRTGYNSPLHF

V gene: TRBV15
CDR3 protein: CATSRSLADKRQETQYF

V gene: TRBV10-3
CDR3 protein: CAIRPGQDNSPLHF

V gene: TRBV24-1
CDR3 protein: CATSEAGTGNEKLFF

V gene: TRBV19
CDR3 protein: CASSIQGVNQPQHF

V gene: TRBV6-5
CDR3 protein: CASSYKGQGKGYEQYF

V gene: TRBV7-2
CDR3 protein: CALQGAGDIQYF

V gene: TRBV2
CDR3 protein: CASRRQGADEQFF

V gene: TRBV5-4
CDR3 protein: CASSWNLAGGTDTQYF

V gene: TRBV6-1
CDR3 protein: CASSEDSSGSSGYYEQYF

V gene: TRBV9
CDR3 protein: CASSAALVVGASTDTQYF

V gene: TRBV28
CDR3 protein: CASSPQGHRGQPQHF

V gene: TRBV14
CDR3 protein: CASSRQGTNEKLFF

V gene: TRBV9
CDR3 protein: CASSVGQGARGELFF

V gene: TRBV9
CDR3 protein: CASSTGLADYTDTQYF

V gene: TRBV6-5
CDR3 protein: CASSSDRGRGYEQYF

V gene: TRBV19
CDR3 protein: CASSTTAINSPLHF

V gene: TRBV6-5
CDR3 protein: CASTPNREETQYF

V gene: TRBV6-1
CDR3 protein: CASSEPEMNTEAFF

V gene: TRBV3-1/TRBV3-2
CDR3 protein: CASSQVGVGYSDGGTTDTQYF

V gene: TRBV2
CDR3 protein: CASSLSTEYEQYF

V gene: TRBV24-1
CDR3 protein: CATSPSAGGNNEQFF

V gene: TRBV10-3
CDR3 protein: CASQGIRTYNEQFF

V gene: TRBV5-6
CDR3 protein: CASRRQSTNEKLFF

V gene: TRBV7-2
CDR3 protein: CASSLVGLAGSGETQYF